Listed here are 11 T cell receptor beta chains from one sample, sequenced in a study of T cell repertoires and HLA-DP antigens (dated by TCRdb to the late 2010s). Libraries were built with the immunoSEQ multiplex PCR assay. TCRdb took over this immuneACCESS table, retaining in-frame rearrangements with V and J assigned. Such tables are incomplete; in checked studies, under half of the missing clones stem from an unresolved V gene, and the remainder is unexplained. The sample table lists some 110,000 clones, 80% to 95% of them with a count of one. Over 0.25% of the sample is taken by the ten largest. These TCRs' antigens remain unknown. Sequencing input: CD4+ T cells from PBMCs. The origin of the receptors is a woman under 30 in good health and CMV-seronegative.

This clone was observed a handful of times. The chain carries TRBV2 and TRBJ1-5; a possible D gene is TRBD1 (5 bases). Germline V lookup: CDR1 SNHLY, CDR2 FYNNEI. Trimming stripped 6 bases from V and 6 bases from J, with 6 bases between. CDR3 size: 11 residues. The CDR3 DNA reads TGTGCCAGCAGCGGGGGTCAGCCCCAGCATTTT. Its protein product is CASSGGQPQHF.

This clone was recorded only once. The chain recombines TRBV7-2 with TRBJ2-1; 7 positions agree with TRBD2. Trimming removed 3 bases from V and 2 bases from J; junction bases left unmatched: 4. CDR1 SGHTA and CDR2 FQGNSA come from the germline V gene. This CDR3 comprises 15 residues. The CDR3 reads CASSFGAGAYNEQFF. The CDR3 bases are TGTGCCAGCAGCTTCGGGGCGGGGGCCTACAATGAGCAGTTCTTC.

The DNA for the CDR3 is TGTGCCAGTAGTAGGTCCCCGGGCCAGGGGAGGGAAAAACTGTTTTTT. Translating gives CASSRSPGQGREKLFF. The chain carries TRBV19 and TRBJ1-4; a weak D match, TRBD1 (6 bases). The germline gives CDR1 LNHDA, CDR2 SQIVND (reference sequence). There are 16 residues in the CDR3. V lost 4 bases and J 8 bases, leaving 20 bases between the germline ends.

The chain combines TRBV19 with TRBJ1-4, with TRBD1 identical over 7 bases. Trimming cost V 7 bases and J 5 bases; bases outside gene matches: 10. Germline V lookup: CDR1 LNHDA, CDR2 SQIVND (reference sequence). The CDR3 loop spans 15 amino acids. In nucleotides, the CDR3 is TGTGCCAGTAAGAGAACAGGGGTCGTCAATGAAAAACTGTTTTTT. Translated: CASKRTGVVNEKLFF.

The genes are TRBV7-9 and TRBJ1-3; 10 bases match TRBD1. The CDR3 is 19 residues long. Trimming removed 5 bases from V and 1 base from J; junction bases left unmatched: 14. Germline V gene lookup returns CDR1 SEHNR and CDR2 FQNEAQ (reference sequence). The CDR3 loop reads CASSRLLGQGFLSGNTIYF. As DNA, the CDR3 is TGTGCCAGCAGCCGTCTTTTGGGACAGGGGTTCCTTTCTGGAAACACCATATATTTT.

The chain recombines TRBV4-1 with TRBJ2-3; 10 bases match TRBD2. The CDR3 length is 17 residues. Trimming took 4 bases from V and 2 from J; bases not matched to a gene: 9. Germline V gives CDR1 MGHRA, CDR2 YSYEKL. The CDR3 spells CASSPSFSGRITDTQYF. CDR3 sequence (DNA): TGCGCCAGCAGCCCCTCCTTTAGCGGGAGGATCACAGATACGCAGTATTTT.

V is TRBV5-6 and J is TRBJ1-2, with D perhaps matching TRBD1 (6 bases). The length of the CDR3 is 15 residues. Per germline, CDR1 SGHDT and CDR2 YYEEEE. The ends were cut back, 5 bases at V and 7 bases at J, with 21 bases in the middle. In DNA, the CDR3 is TGTGCCAGCAGGCCGAGACAGGTGACCGGCTCTGGCTACACCTTC. Protein product: CASRPRQVTGSGYTF.

The gene calls are TRBV28 and TRBJ1-3; possibly TRBD1 for D (6 bases). The V gene lost 2 bases and the J gene lost 0 bases, with 8 bases spanning the gap. The CDR3 spans 15 residues. CDR1 and CDR2 (germline): MDHEN, SYDVKM. CDR3 in DNA: TGTGCCAGCAGTTTACCGGACAGCTCTGGAAACACCATATATTTT. As protein: CASSLPDSSGNTIYF.

V usage is TRBV5-1 and J usage is TRBJ2-7, with 10 bases that match TRBD1. The CDR3 is made up of 16 amino acids. Germline CDR1 SGHRS, CDR2 YFSETQ. The V and J ends lost 2 bases and 4 bases, in that order; junction bases with no gene match: 9. CDR3 amino acids: CASSFTPGQGSYEQYF. The CDR3, as DNA: TGCGCCAGCAGCTTTACACCGGGACAGGGGTCTTACGAGCAGTACTTC.

This clone showed up just once. This sequence joins TRBV5-4 and TRBJ2-7; the match to TRBD2 covers 9 bases. The CDR3 has 15 amino acids. V gave up 2 bases and J gave up 7 bases; unmatched junction bases: 10. Germline V gives CDR1 SGHNT, CDR2 YYREEE (reference sequence). CDR3 sequence reads: CASSFGGRERREQYF. The DNA for the CDR3 is TGTGCCAGCAGCTTTGGCGGGAGGGAAAGAAGGGAGCAGTACTTC.

The rearrangement links TRBV12-5 to TRBJ2-7; D gene unclear. V was pared by 6 bases and J by 2 bases, with 17 bases between. CDR1 and CDR2 from the germline V gene are LGHNT and FRNRAP. This CDR3 region has 15 residues. The CDR3 DNA follows: TGTGCTAGTGGAGCCCCCCCAGGTAGTGCCTACGAGCAGTACTTC. Its protein is CASGAPPGSAYEQYF.